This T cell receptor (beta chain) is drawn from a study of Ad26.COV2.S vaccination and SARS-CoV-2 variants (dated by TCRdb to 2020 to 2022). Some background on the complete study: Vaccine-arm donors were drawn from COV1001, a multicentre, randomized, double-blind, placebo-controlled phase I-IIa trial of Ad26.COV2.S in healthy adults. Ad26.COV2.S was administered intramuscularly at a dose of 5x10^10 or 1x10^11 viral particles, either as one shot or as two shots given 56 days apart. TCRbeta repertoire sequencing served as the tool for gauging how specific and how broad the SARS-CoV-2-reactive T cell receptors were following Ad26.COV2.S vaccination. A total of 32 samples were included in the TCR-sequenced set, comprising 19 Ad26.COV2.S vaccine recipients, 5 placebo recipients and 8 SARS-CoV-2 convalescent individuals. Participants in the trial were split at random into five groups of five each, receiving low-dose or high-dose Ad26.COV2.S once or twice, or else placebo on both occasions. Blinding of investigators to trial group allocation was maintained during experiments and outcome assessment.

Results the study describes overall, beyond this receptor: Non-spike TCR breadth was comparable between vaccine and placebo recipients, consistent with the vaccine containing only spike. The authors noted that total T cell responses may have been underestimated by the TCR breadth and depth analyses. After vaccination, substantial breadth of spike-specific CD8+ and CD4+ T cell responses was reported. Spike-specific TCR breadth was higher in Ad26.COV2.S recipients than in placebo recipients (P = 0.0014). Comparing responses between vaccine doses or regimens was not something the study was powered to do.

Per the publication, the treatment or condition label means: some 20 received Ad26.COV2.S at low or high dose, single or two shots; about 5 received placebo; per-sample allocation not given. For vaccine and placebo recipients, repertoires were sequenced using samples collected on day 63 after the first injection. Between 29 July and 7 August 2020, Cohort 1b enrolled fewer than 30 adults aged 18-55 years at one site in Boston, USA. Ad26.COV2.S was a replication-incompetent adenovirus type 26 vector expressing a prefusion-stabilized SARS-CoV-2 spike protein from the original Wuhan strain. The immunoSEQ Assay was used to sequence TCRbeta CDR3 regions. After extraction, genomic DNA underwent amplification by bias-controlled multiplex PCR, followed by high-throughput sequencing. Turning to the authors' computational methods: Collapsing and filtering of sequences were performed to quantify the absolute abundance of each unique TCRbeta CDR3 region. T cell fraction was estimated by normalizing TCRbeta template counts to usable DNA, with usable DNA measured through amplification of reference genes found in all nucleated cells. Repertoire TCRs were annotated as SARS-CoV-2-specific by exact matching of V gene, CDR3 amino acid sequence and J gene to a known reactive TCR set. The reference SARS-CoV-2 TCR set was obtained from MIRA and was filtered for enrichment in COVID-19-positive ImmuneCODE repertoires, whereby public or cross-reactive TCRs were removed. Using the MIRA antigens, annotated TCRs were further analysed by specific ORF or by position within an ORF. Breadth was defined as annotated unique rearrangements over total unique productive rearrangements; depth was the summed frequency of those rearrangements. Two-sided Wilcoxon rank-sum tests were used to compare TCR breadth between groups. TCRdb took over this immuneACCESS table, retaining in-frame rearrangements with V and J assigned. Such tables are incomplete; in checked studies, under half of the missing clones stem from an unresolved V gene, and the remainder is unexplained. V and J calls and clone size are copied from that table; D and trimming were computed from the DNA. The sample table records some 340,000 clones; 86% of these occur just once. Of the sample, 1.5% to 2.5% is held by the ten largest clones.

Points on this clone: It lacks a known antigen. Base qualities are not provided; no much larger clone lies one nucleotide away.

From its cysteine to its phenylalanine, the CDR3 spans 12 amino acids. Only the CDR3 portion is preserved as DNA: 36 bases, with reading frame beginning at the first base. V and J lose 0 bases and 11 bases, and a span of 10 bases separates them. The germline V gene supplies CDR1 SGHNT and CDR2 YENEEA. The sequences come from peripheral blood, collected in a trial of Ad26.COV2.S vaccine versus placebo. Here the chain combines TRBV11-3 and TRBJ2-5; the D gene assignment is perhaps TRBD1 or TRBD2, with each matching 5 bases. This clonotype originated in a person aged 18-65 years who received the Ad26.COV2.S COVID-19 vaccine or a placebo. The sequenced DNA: TGTGCCAGCAGCTTAGATCGGGGCTTGCAGTACTTC. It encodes CASSLDRGLQYF. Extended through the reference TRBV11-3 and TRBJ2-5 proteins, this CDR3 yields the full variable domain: EAGVVQSPRYKIIEKKQPVAFWCNPISGHNTLYWYLQNLGQGPELLIRYENEEAVDDSQLPKDRFSAERLKGVDSTLKIQPAELGDSAVYLCASSLDRGLQYFGPGTRLLVL.